The 13 T cell receptor beta chains reported below all come from one sample, sequenced in a study of blood T cells in healthy people across ages. Combining a sample-barcoded 5' primer with a J-beta primer mix, a second PCR ran for roughly 7 to 12 cycles. MiXCR, applied by TCRdb to the 5' RACE reads, yields one record per CDR3 protein. The sample holds hundreds of thousands of distinct CDR3 sequences, about 30% seen once. Sequenced: blood. The receptors here all came from a woman aged 80 or older in good health.

The V call is TRBV7-3, the J call TRBJ2-3; 11 bases match TRBD1. The V gene's germline CDR1 is SGHTA and CDR2 FQGTGA. V was pared by 5 bases and J by 4 bases, with 5 bases of the junction left unmatched. CDR3 length: 15 amino acids. As DNA, the CDR3 is TGTGCCAGCAGCAATCTGGGACAGGGGGCAGATACGCAGTATTTT. Translation: CASSNLGQGADTQYF. The full variable domain, rest sourced from reference TRBV7-3 and TRBJ2-3, is GAGVSQTPSNKVTEKGKYVELRCDPISGHTALYWYRQSLGQGPEFLIYFQGTGAADDSGLPNDRFFAVRPEGSVSTLKIQRTERGDSAVYLCASSNLGQGADTQYFGPGTRLTVL.

This clonotype was seen at least ten times. This may stem from a read error, because a much larger clone lies one nucleotide away. The chain links TRBV3-1 to TRBJ2-3; 11 nucleotides match TRBD1. V was pared by 0 bases and J by 6 bases, with 5 bases of the junction left unmatched. Germline-derived CDR1 and CDR2 are LGHDT and YNNKEL (reference sequence). The CDR3 contains 16 residues. Here the CDR3 DNA reads TGTGCCAGCAGCCAAGATTGGACAGGGGGCCCCGATACGCAGTATTTT. Protein product: CASSQDWTGGPDTQYF.

This clonotype was counted only a few times. J is TRBJ1-1 and V is TRBV20-1, with D perhaps matching TRBD1 (5 bases). The CDR3 consists of 13 residues. The ends were cut back, 3 bases at V and 3 bases at J, with 11 bases in the middle. CDR1 is DFQATT, CDR2 SNEGSKA, per germline (reference sequence). The CDR3 region is CSASQRGYTEAFF. The CDR3 coding sequence is TGCAGTGCTAGTCAACGGGGGTACACTGAAGCTTTCTTT.

Ten or more counts support this clonotype. The chain links TRBV28 to TRBJ2-3; the match to TRBD1 covers 11 bases. The germline gives CDR1 MDHEN, CDR2 SYDVKM. CDR3 length: 14 amino acids. Losses at the gene ends were 5 bases for V and 5 bases for J; bases not matched to a gene: 3. The CDR3 spells CASSGQGALDTQYF. In DNA, the CDR3 is TGTGCCAGCAGTGGACAGGGGGCTTTAGATACGCAGTATTTT.

There are many counts of this clonotype. The V and J genes are TRBV4-3 and TRBJ1-6, with a tentative D call TRBD1 (5 bases). CDR3 length: 15 residues. The germline V gene encodes CDR1 LGHNA and CDR2 YSLEER. V lost 1 base and J 6 bases, leaving 10 bases between the germline ends. CDR3 sequence reads: CASSQVGASNSPLHF. The CDR3 DNA is TGCGCCAGCAGCCAAGTAGGGGCTTCTAATTCACCCCTCCACTTT.

As for this clonotype: A read error is possible here, since a much larger clone lies one base away. The V and J genes are TRBV10-3 and TRBJ2-7, with D uncertain. The germline V gene encodes CDR1 ENHRY and CDR2 SYGVKD. The V end was cut by 3 bases, the J end by 7 bases, with 13 bases between. The CDR3 has 13 residues. This chain's CDR3 is CAISEEDVSEQYF. The CDR3 coding sequence is TGTGCCATCAGTGAAGAGGATGTCAGTGAGCAGTACTTC.

This clonotype was detected only a few times. It may be a read error: a sequence one base away is much more abundant. V gene TRBV7-2 combines with J gene TRBJ2-5, with D maybe TRBD2 (5 bases). V shed 5 bases and J shed 11 bases, with 18 bases lying between them. The CDR3 is 13 amino acids. CDR1 and CDR2 (germline): SGHTA, FQGNSA. For the CDR3, the DNA is TGTGCCAGCAGCATAAAGTATTCAAGGGAGCAGTACTTC. Translation gives CASSIKYSREQYF.

A remark on this clonotype: The conserved final phenylalanine or tryptophan is absent from the CDR3, which likely points to a read error. The V call is TRBV14, the J call TRBJ1-2; 11 nucleotides line up with TRBD1. Germline trimming cut 3 bases from V and 6 bases from J; bases unmatched to any gene: 6. This CDR3 comprises 15 residues. In germline, CDR1 is SGHDN, CDR2 FVKESK. The DNA of the CDR3 is TGTGCCAGCAGCCAGACTAGGACAGGGGGCGATGGCTACACCTGC. Translation gives CASSQTRTGGDGYTC.

The table lists this clonotype with many counts. CDR3 protein: CASSSQLETQYF. CDR3 nucleotides: TGTGCCAGCAGCTCCCAGCTGGAGACCCAGTACTTC. V and J are TRBV7-6 and TRBJ2-5; no firm D call. Trimming removed 4 bases from V and 5 bases from J, with 8 bases in between. The length of the CDR3 is 12 residues. Germline CDR1 SGHVS, CDR2 FNYEAQ.

V gene TRBV20-1 combines with J gene TRBJ2-1; 14 positions agree with TRBD2. Germline V gene data show CDR1 as DFQATT and CDR2 as SNEGSKA (reference sequence). The CDR3 is 21 amino acids. Trimming removed 0 bases from V and 0 bases from J; junction bases left unmatched: 13. The CDR3 region is CSARDPQGLAGVRSSYNEQFF. DNA for the CDR3: TGCAGTGCTAGAGATCCCCAGGGACTAGCGGGGGTCCGGAGCTCCTACAATGAGCAGTTCTTC.

Only one count was recorded for this clonotype. This chain uses TRBV7-6 with TRBJ1-1, with D unclear. Trimming cost V 7 bases and J 4 bases, with 13 bases left between them. This CDR3 region has 13 residues. Germline assignment: CDR1 SGHVS and CDR2 FNYEAQ. CDR3 residues: CASTRTEFTEAFF. CDR3 nucleotides: TGTGCCAGCACCCGAACGGAGTTCACTGAAGCTTTCTTT.

Many counts were recorded for this clonotype. This chain uses TRBV5-1 with TRBJ2-7, with a tentative D call TRBD2 (7 bases). The germline gives CDR1 SGHRS, CDR2 YFSETQ. The CDR3 length is 15 residues. Trimming took off 0 bases at V and 5 bases at J, with 15 bases between the two ends. The chain's CDR3 is CASSLVGGGPNEQYF. In nucleotides, the CDR3 is TGCGCCAGCAGCTTGGTAGGGGGGGGGCCCAACGAGCAGTACTTC.

This clonotype was seen ten or more times. The J gene is TRBJ2-7, the V gene TRBV27; D gene ambiguous. The V gene lost 0 bases and the J gene lost 0 bases, with 6 bases spanning the gap. The CDR3 loop spans 14 amino acids. Germline lookup yields CDR1 MNHEY and CDR2 SMNVEV (reference sequence). The CDR3 DNA follows: TGTGCCAGCAGTTTATCCAGTTACTCCTACGAGCAGTACTTC. Encoded protein: CASSLSSYSYEQYF.